In its sample, the clone carrying this T cell receptor (beta chain) was seen a few times. These data originate in a study of blood T cell repertoires in COVID-19. Study at large: The samples span acute and convalescent COVID-19 from the United States, Italy and Spain. T cells, B-cell-depleted T cells, or PBMCs supplied cDNA or gDNA.

Germline V gene lookup returns CDR1 SGDLS and CDR2 YYNGEE. Trimming took off 5 bases at V and 2 bases at J, with 18 bases between the two ends. This CDR3 is built from 16 residues. Authors' analysis steps: Estimated nucleated cell counts came from reference gene primer amplification. Assay: immunoSEQ multiplex PCR; the TCRdb copy retains only in-frame clones and omits some. That table gives V, J and clone size, and the DNA gave D and trimming. Of a few hundred thousand clones listed, around 84% are singletons. Source material: peripheral blood. This TCR came from a man between 60 and 75 years old with acute or convalescent COVID-19. This chain joins TRBV9 and TRBJ2-3; weak D call: TRBD2 (5 bases). CDR3 sequence reads: CASSQGLFQDTDTQYF. In DNA form, the CDR3 reads TGTGCCAGCAGTCAAGGACTCTTCCAAGACACAGATACGCAGTATTTT.